A selection of T cell receptor beta chains follows, all from one sample in a study of response to subunit inactivated influenza vaccine. Using its own MiXCR run on the RT-PCR reads, TCRdb lists one record per CDR3 protein. In the table there are about 500,000 distinct CDR3 sequences, about 17% of which are singletons. Sequencing was performed on CD4+ T cells sorted from PBMCs, taken about 24 months after vaccination. Receptors were obtained from a man between 50 and 69 years old who received an inactivated influenza vaccine. CDR3s include the opening cysteine and the closing phenylalanine or tryptophan. The D gene is left open where the match is weak. Rows give clone size only sometimes, using once, few, many, or a class for an expanded clone.

CDR3,DNA,J,V,size,D
CASSDSIAGAYVLTF,TGTGCCAGCAGTGACTCCATCGCTGGGGCCTACGTCCTGACTTTC,TRBJ2-6,TRBV6-4,.,.
CSAIAGGSTGELFF,TGCAGTGCTATAGCGGGGGGAAGCACCGGGGAGCTGTTTTTT,TRBJ2-2,TRBV20-1,many,TRBD2
CASSQTGPTGELFF,TGTGCCAGCAGTCAGACAGGTCCGACCGGGGAGCTGTTTTTT,TRBJ2-2,TRBV27,.,.
CSARDTYETQYF,TGCAGTGCTAGAGACACCTACGAGACCCAGTACTTC,TRBJ2-5,TRBV20-1,.,.
CASSFGSGGAEEQYF,TGCGCCAGCAGCTTCGGTAGCGGGGGGGCTGAGGAGCAGTACTTC,TRBJ2-7,TRBV5-1,.,TRBD2
CAISESRGPDEQYF,TGTGCCATCAGTGAGTCAAGGGGACCCGACGAGCAGTACTTC,TRBJ2-7,TRBV10-3,.,.
CASSQDVTGNEQFF,TGTGCCAGCAGCCAAGATGTTACGGGAAATGAGCAGTTCTTC,TRBJ2-1,TRBV4-2,.,.
CASSHMRGPGSRKLFF,TGTGCCAGCAGCCACATGAGGGGACCTGGTAGTAGAAAACTGTTTTTT,TRBJ1-4,TRBV11-2,.,.
CSVKVRSYEQYF,TGCAGCGTTAAAGTTCGGTCCTACGAGCAGTACTTC,TRBJ2-7,TRBV29-1,.,.
CSAQGGTRQETQYF,TGCAGTGCCCAGGGCGGGACACGCCAAGAGACCCAGTACTTC,TRBJ2-5,TRBV20-1,.,.
CSAGESRELFF,TGCAGCGCCGGGGAGTCCAGGGAGCTGTTTTTT,TRBJ2-2,TRBV29-1,few,.
CASRVRDYYNEQFF,TGTGCCAGCAGGGTCCGGGACTACTACAATGAGCAGTTCTTC,TRBJ2-1,TRBV7-3,.,TRBD2
CATSMTGDTQYF,TGTGCCACCAGCATGACGGGGGATACGCAGTATTTT,TRBJ2-3,TRBV24-1,.,.
CATASSQGYREQYF,TGTGCCACCGCCTCCTCACAGGGATATCGCGAGCAGTACTTC,TRBJ2-7,TRBV6-1,few,.
CASSLSGSFYEQFF,TGTGCCAGCAGCTTGTCAGGTTCTTTCTATGAGCAGTTCTTC,TRBJ2-1,TRBV11-2,few,.
CASSTPGLVGETQYF,TGCGCCAGCAGCACACCGGGACTAGTTGGAGAGACCCAGTACTTC,TRBJ2-5,TRBV5-1,.,TRBD2
CATSSGTGYETQYF,TGTGCCACCAGTTCCGGGACAGGGTATGAGACCCAGTACTTC,TRBJ2-5,TRBV24-1,few,TRBD1
CASSASVRGNTEAFF,TGCGCCAGCAGCGCCTCGGTGCGGGGGAACACTGAAGCTTTCTTT,TRBJ1-1,TRBV5-1,many,.
CSANLLAGGPDTQYF,TGCAGTGCTAACCTACTAGCGGGGGGGCCAGATACGCAGTATTTT,TRBJ2-3,TRBV20-1,.,TRBD2
CASTRGQHYEQYF,TGTGCCAGCACTAGGGGACAGCACTACGAGCAGTACTTC,TRBJ2-7,TRBV12-3/TRBV12-4,few,TRBD1
CATSGGLARNEQFF,TGTGCCACCAGTGGTGGACTAGCGCGGAATGAGCAGTTCTTC,TRBJ2-1,TRBV24-1,few,TRBD2
CATRTSGRPPGELFF,TGTGCCACCAGGACTAGCGGGAGACCCCCCGGGGAGCTGTTTTTT,TRBJ2-2,TRBV15,few,TRBD2
CASSFQVDTIYF,TGTGCCAGCAGTTTCCAGGTAGACACCATATATTTT,TRBJ1-3,TRBV12-3/TRBV12-4,few,.
CASSQGTVSSYEQYF,TGTGCCAGCAGCCAGGGGACTGTCAGCTCCTACGAGCAGTACTTC,TRBJ2-7,TRBV3-1,few,.
CASSQDLLGGVETQYF,TGTGCCAGCAGCCAAGATCTTCTAGGAGGAGTAGAGACCCAGTACTTC,TRBJ2-5,TRBV14,.,.
CSGGYRLLAKNIQYF,TGCAGTGGGGGTTACAGGTTACTAGCCAAAAACATTCAGTACTTC,TRBJ2-4,TRBV20-1,few,.
CASSQDGYSGTEAFF,TGTGCCAGCAGCCAAGATGGTTATTCAGGCACTGAAGCTTTCTTT,TRBJ1-1,TRBV3-1,few,.
CATSDPRTVNEQFF,TGTGCCACCAGTGATCCGAGGACAGTCAATGAGCAGTTCTTC,TRBJ2-1,TRBV24-1,few,.
CASSLNGPPVEQYF,TGCGCCAGCAGCTTAAATGGCCCCCCGGTGGAGCAGTACTTC,TRBJ2-7,TRBV5-1,many,.
CASSLGREFSTDTQYF,TGCGCCAGCAGCTTAGGTCGGGAGTTCAGCACAGATACGCAGTATTTT,TRBJ2-3,TRBV7-8,.,.
CATSVAQETQYF,TGTGCCACCAGTGTGGCCCAAGAGACCCAGTACTTC,TRBJ2-5,TRBV15,.,.
CSATDRGRSGEQFF,TGCAGTGCTACGGACAGGGGGCGAAGTGGTGAGCAGTTCTTC,TRBJ2-1,TRBV20-1,few,TRBD1
CASSQTGASSYEQYF,TGCGCCAGCAGCCAGACAGGGGCAAGCTCCTACGAGCAGTACTTC,TRBJ2-7,TRBV5-1,.,TRBD1
CASSASWGGTTDTQYF,TGTGCCAGCTCCGCGAGCTGGGGAGGAACCACAGATACGCAGTATTTT,TRBJ2-3,TRBV18,many,.
CASSIQVKLNTEAFF,TGTGCCAGTAGTATACAGGTCAAATTGAACACTGAAGCTTTCTTT,TRBJ1-1,TRBV19,few,.
CASSLQDSTYEQYF,TGTGCCAGCAGCTTACAGGACAGCACCTACGAGCAGTACTTC,TRBJ2-7,TRBV7-6,.,.
CAIKRTGEETQYF,TGTGCCATCAAGCGGACAGGGGAAGAGACCCAGTACTTC,TRBJ2-5,TRBV10-3,many,TRBD1
CASSLGPAGAETQYF,TGCGCCAGCAGCTTGGGACCAGCGGGAGCAGAGACCCAGTACTTC,TRBJ2-5,TRBV5-1,.,TRBD2
CASSTRGGEQFF,TGCGCCAGCAGTACCAGGGGTGGCGAGCAGTTCTTC,TRBJ2-1,TRBV10-1,few,.
CASSLSLAGAGNEQFF,TGCGCCAGCAGCCTTTCCCTAGCGGGAGCGGGAAATGAGCAGTTCTTC,TRBJ2-1,TRBV5-1,many,TRBD2
CASVLNSGNTIYF,TGTGCCAGCGTACTGAACTCTGGAAACACCATATATTTT,TRBJ1-3,TRBV6-2/TRBV6-3,few,.
CASSSGTSLTDTQYF,TGTGCCAGCAGTTCTGGGACCTCTCTCACAGATACGCAGTATTTT,TRBJ2-3,TRBV27,few,.
CASSAGTAYEQYF,TGCGCCAGCAGTGCCGGGACGGCCTACGAGCAGTACTTC,TRBJ2-7,TRBV5-1,once,.
CASSAGGQQFF,TGTGCCAGCAGTGCGGGAGGCCAGCAGTTCTTC,TRBJ2-1,TRBV12-3/TRBV12-4,few,TRBD2
CAISDWGGAEEAFF,TGTGCCATCAGTGACTGGGGGGGGGCAGAGGAGGCTTTCTTT,TRBJ1-1,TRBV10-3,few,.
CASRRQATNYGYTF,TGTGCCAGCAGGAGACAGGCAACTAACTATGGCTACACCTTC,TRBJ1-2,TRBV12-3/TRBV12-4,few,.